This TCR beta chain was sequenced for a study of response to subunit inactivated influenza vaccine. TCRdb itself ran the RT-PCR reads through MiXCR, one entry per CDR3 protein. Among roughly 650,000 distinct CDR3 sequences, 15% to 19% were seen once, and the ten largest hold 9.5% to 13%. The sample holds a few counts of this clonotype. The antigen is unknown. Findings of the study overall: The authors suggested that every seasonal influenza vaccination recruits few new T cells.

This TCR derives from a man aged 50 or older who received an inactivated influenza vaccine. Sequenced material: PBMCs from blood, taken 12 days after vaccination.

CDR3 region: CASSLRLAAKQETQYF. CDR3 bases: TGTGCCAGCAGCCTCAGACTAGCTGCGAAACAAGAGACCCAGTACTTC. The chain is built from TRBV14 and TRBJ2-5; 7 bases are shared with TRBD2. V trimming: 4 bases; J trimming: 2 bases; junction bases outside the gene matches: 10. The CDR3 is made up of 16 amino acids. Germline values: CDR1 SGHDN, CDR2 FVKESK.